This T cell receptor (beta chain) was captured in a study of CD8 T cells in ankylosing spondylitis. The CDR3 covers 14 residues. The V gene's germline CDR1 is SEHNR and CDR2 FQNEAQ (reference sequence). Trimming took 3 bases from V and 7 from J; bases not matched to a gene: 6. With regard to this clonotype: Its cognate antigen is unknown.

Quantitative molecular-barcoded 5'-RACE generated the TCR beta libraries. One entry per CDR3 protein, called by TCRdb with MiXCR from the 5' RACE reads. The table includes roughly 470,000 distinct CDR3 sequences, 25% to 30% detected once. General study points: Disease-linked clones were reportedly significantly enriched in matched ankylosing spondylitis synovial fluid. For ankylosing spondylitis blood, a TCR beta motif of fewer than 10 highly homologous variants appeared characteristic. Disease-associated clones were CD8+ and fairly uncommon in peripheral blood.

This receptor was identified in a male donor with ankylosing spondylitis. The J gene is TRBJ1-5, the V gene TRBV7-9; 7 bases match TRBD1. Sequenced sample: blood, either unsorted or a sorted T cell fraction (not recorded which). CDR3 amino acids: CASSFQGGGQPQHF. CDR3 bases: TGTGCCAGCAGCTTCCAAGGGGGCGGACAGCCCCAGCATTTT.